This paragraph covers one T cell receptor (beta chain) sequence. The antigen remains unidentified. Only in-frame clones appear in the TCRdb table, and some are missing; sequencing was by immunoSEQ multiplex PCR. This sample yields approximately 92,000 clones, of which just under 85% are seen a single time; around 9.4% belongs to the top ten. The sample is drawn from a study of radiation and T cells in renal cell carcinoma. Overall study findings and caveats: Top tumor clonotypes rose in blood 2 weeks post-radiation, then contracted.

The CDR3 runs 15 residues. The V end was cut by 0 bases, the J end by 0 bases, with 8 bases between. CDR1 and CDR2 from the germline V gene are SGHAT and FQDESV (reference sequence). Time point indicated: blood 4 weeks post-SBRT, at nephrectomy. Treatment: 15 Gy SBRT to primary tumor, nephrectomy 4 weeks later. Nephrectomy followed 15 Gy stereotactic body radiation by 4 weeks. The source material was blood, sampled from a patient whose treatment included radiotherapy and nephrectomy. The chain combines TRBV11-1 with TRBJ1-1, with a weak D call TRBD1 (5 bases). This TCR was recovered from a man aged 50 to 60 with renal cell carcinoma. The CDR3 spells CASSLAGGMNTEAFF. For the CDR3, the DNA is TGTGCCAGCAGCTTAGCGGGGGGAATGAACACTGAAGCTTTCTTT.